This TCR beta chain came from a study of blood T cell repertoires in COVID-19. The CDR3 extends over 12 amino acids. The ends were cut back, 7 bases at V and 5 bases at J, with 9 bases in the middle. The V gene's germline CDR1 is MNHEY and CDR2 SMNVEV (reference sequence). Sequenced by immunoSEQ multiplex PCR; TCRdb stores in-frame clones only, minus some. The sample shows 150,000 to 200,000 clones, just over 85% of them seen only once. The specimen was PBMCs or T cells enriched from blood (not recorded which). The receptor's source is a young woman who had recovered from COVID-19. The chain couples TRBV27 to TRBJ2-1, with D possibly TRBD1 on 5 matching bases. This chain's CDR3 is CASKGLNNEQFF. DNA of the CDR3: TGTGCCAGCAAGGGGTTAAACAATGAGCAGTTCTTC.